One sample yielded the 9 T cell receptor beta chains listed below, sequenced in a study of response to subunit inactivated influenza vaccine. From the RT-PCR reads, TCRdb called clonotypes with MiXCR, one entry per CDR3 protein. Seen here are 650,000 to 800,000 distinct CDR3 sequences, approximately 15% observed once, and the top ten hold 6% to 7%. The specimen comprised PBMCs from blood, sampled roughly 2 weeks before vaccination. These TCRs come from a middle-aged man who received an inactivated influenza vaccine.

This chain joins TRBV4-1 and TRBJ1-3; D uncertain. In germline, CDR1 is MGHRA, CDR2 YSYEKL. The CDR3 is 15 amino acids. The V gene lost 1 base and the J gene lost 0 bases, with 7 bases spanning the gap. The CDR3 bases are TGCGCCAGCAGCCAAGCGAGGGCCTCTGGAAACACCATATATTTT. Protein: CASSQARASGNTIYF.

This chain uses TRBV21-1 with TRBJ2-3; TRBD2 was called by the table and not checked on the DNA. TRBV21-1 constitutes a pseudogene. This CDR3 has 14 amino acids. Here the CDR3 reads CASSNPGGGDTQYF. In nucleotides, the CDR3 is TGTGCCAGCAGCAATCCTGGCGGGGGAGATACGCAGTATTTT.

The rearrangement joins TRBV28 to TRBJ1-5, with a weak D call TRBD1 (6 bases). This CDR3 has 16 residues. CDR1 and CDR2 from the germline V gene are MDHEN and SYDVKM. V shed 3 bases and J shed 3 bases, with 15 bases lying between them. DNA for the CDR3: TGTGCCAGCAGTTTGGTGGGGGGGGCCTTCAATCAGCCCCAGCATTTT. Its protein is CASSLVGGAFNQPQHF. The full variable domain, with the rest looked up from reference TRBV28 and TRBJ1-5, is DVKVTQSSRYLVKRTGEKVFLECVQDMDHENMFWYRQDPGLGLRLIYFSYDVKMKEKGDIPEGYSVSREKKERFSLILESASTNQTSMYLCASSLVGGAFNQPQHFGDGTRLSIL.

V and J are TRBV27 and TRBJ2-7, with D hard to call. Per germline, CDR1 MNHEY and CDR2 SMNVEV (reference sequence). V gave up 8 bases and J gave up 3 bases, with 8 bases separating them. This CDR3 is built from 11 residues. The CDR3 sequence: CASGWGYEQYF. CDR3 in DNA: TGTGCCAGCGGATGGGGCTACGAGCAGTACTTC.

This clonotype was seen only a few times. This chain connects TRBV20-1 to TRBJ2-3, with 7 bases identical to TRBD2. CDR3 length equals 14 residues. Germline V gives CDR1 DFQATT, CDR2 SNEGSKA (reference sequence). Losses at the gene ends were 6 bases for V and 1 base for J; bases not matched to a gene: 7. CDR3 sequence: CSARALAGTDTQYF. CDR3 coding DNA: TGCAGTGCGCGAGCGCTAGCGGGCACAGATACGCAGTATTTT.

This clonotype was seen a handful of times. The V call is TRBV20-1, the J call TRBJ2-5, with TRBD2 identical over 7 bases. V lost 0 bases to trimming and J lost 7 bases; unmatched junction nucleotides: 11. From germline, CDR1 is DFQATT and CDR2 SNEGSKA (reference sequence). The CDR3 has 15 residues. DNA of the CDR3: TGCAGTGCTAGAGACAATACCCGGGGGAGGGCGACCCAGTACTTC. Translation: CSARDNTRGRATQYF.

This clonotype has just a few counts. The rearrangement links TRBV4-3 to TRBJ2-7; TRBD2 agrees at 8 bases. The J segment lost 1 base and the V segment lost 1 base, leaving 6 bases of the junction unmatched. Germline lookup yields CDR1 LGHNA and CDR2 YSLEER. CDR3 size: 16 residues. CDR3 region: CASSQAPGGGSYEQYF. CDR3 nucleotides: TGCGCCAGCAGCCAAGCCCCGGGAGGGGGTTCCTACGAGCAGTACTTC.

The chain employs TRBV10-2 and TRBJ2-1; TRBD1 matches at 10 bases. Trimming took 6 bases from V and 9 from J; bases not matched to a gene: 11. Germline V gene lookup returns CDR1 WSHSY and CDR2 SAAADI. The CDR3 runs 15 residues. CDR3 sequence: CASRRDRGLNTEQFF. CDR3 nucleotide sequence: TGCGCCAGCAGACGAGACAGGGGGCTGAACACTGAGCAGTTCTTC.

This clonotype was counted a few times. For the CDR3, the DNA is TGTGCCAGCAGCGGACTAGCGACCGGGGCCAACGTCCTGACTTTC. Encoded protein: CASSGLATGANVLTF. The chain joins TRBV9 to TRBJ2-6, with 8 nucleotides matching TRBD2. Germline trimming cut 3 bases from V and 4 bases from J; bases unmatched to any gene: 3. This CDR3 has 15 residues. Germline V gene data show CDR1 as SGDLS and CDR2 as YYNGEE.